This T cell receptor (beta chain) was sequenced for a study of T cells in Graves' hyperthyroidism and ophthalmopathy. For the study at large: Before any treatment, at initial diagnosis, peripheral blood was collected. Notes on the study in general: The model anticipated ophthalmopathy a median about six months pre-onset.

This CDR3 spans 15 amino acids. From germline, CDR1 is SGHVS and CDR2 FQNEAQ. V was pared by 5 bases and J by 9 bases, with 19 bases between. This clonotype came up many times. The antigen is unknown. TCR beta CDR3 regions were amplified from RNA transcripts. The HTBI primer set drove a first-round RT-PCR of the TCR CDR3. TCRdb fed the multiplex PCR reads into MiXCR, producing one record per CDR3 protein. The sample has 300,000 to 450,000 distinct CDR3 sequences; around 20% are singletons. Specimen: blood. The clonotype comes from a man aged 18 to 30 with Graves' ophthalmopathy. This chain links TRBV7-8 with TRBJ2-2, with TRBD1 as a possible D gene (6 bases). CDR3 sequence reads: CASSLDRTVWRELFF. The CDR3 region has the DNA TGTGCCAGCAGCCTAGACCGGACAGTCTGGAGGGAGCTGTTTTTT.